The 17 T cell receptor beta chains below all came from one sample that was sequenced in a study of shared clonotypes between healthy human individuals. Produced via immunoSEQ multiplex PCR; TCRdb's table is partial and in-frame only. The sample comprises 450,000 to 500,000 clones, around four fifths of which are singletons, and around 13% rests with the top ten. The material sequenced was PBMCs. The receptors were gathered from a woman in her thirties or forties in good health. Some clones in this sample may be carry-over from other donors' samples.

The chain recombines TRBV7-9 with TRBJ2-1; possible D gene TRBD1, 6 bases. Germline-derived CDR1 and CDR2 are SEHNR and FQNEAQ (reference sequence). With 6 bases removed from V and 10 bases from J, the gap between germline ends came to 10 bases. The CDR3 totals 11 residues. The CDR3 region is CASRQGYEQFF. DNA for the CDR3: TGTGCCAGCAGACAGGGTTACGAGCAGTTCTTC.

The rearrangement joins TRBV19 to TRBJ2-1, with TRBD2 identical over 9 bases. Germline V gene data show CDR1 as LNHDA and CDR2 as SQIVND (reference sequence). The J segment lost 6 bases and the V segment lost 3 bases, leaving 6 bases of the junction unmatched. This CDR3 contains 15 residues. In nucleotides, the CDR3 is TGTGCCAGTAGTATTCATAGCGGGAGACGCAATGAGCAGTTCTTC. This sequence encodes CASSIHSGRRNEQFF.

This chain connects TRBV6-5 to TRBJ2-2; D remains unclear. Germline-derived CDR1 and CDR2 are MNHEY and SVGAGI. The CDR3 has 12 amino acids. V was cut by 3 bases and J by 4 bases, with 3 bases left in between. CDR3 bases: TGTGCCAGCAGTTATGGCACCGGGGAGCTGTTTTTT. This encodes CASSYGTGELFF.

The rearrangement uses TRBV5-1 and TRBJ1-3; D might be TRBD1 (5 bases). CDR3 length: 17 residues. Deletions cut 0 bases from V and 0 bases from J, with 13 bases between. CDR1 and CDR2 (germline): SGHRS, YFSETQ. The DNA of the CDR3 is TGCGCCAGCAGCTTGGCCCCGGGACGTACCTCTGGAAACACCATATATTTT. Its translation is CASSLAPGRTSGNTIYF. Full variable domain (missing parts from reference TRBV5-1 and TRBJ1-3): KAGVTQTPRYLIKTRGQQVTLSCSPISGHRSVSWYQQTPGQGLQFLFEYFSETQRNKGNFPGRFSGRQFSNSRSEMNVSTLELGDSALYLCASSLAPGRTSGNTIYFGEGSWLTVV.

The rearrangement links TRBV2 to TRBJ2-4; 7 bases map to TRBD1. CDR1 and CDR2 from the germline V gene are SNHLY and FYNNEI. V lost 8 bases and J lost 0; bases outside the gene matches: 7. The length of the CDR3 is 15 residues. This CDR3 is CASLTGHIAKNIQYF. In DNA form, the CDR3 reads TGTGCCAGCCTGACAGGGCATATAGCCAAAAACATTCAGTACTTC.

The chain recombines TRBV5-8 with TRBJ2-1, with 7 bases that match TRBD1. CDR3 length equals 13 residues. Germline CDR1 is SGHTS and CDR2 is YDEGEE. V lost 4 bases, J lost 11 bases, and 9 bases stayed unmatched. In DNA, the CDR3 is TGTGCCAGCAGCCTCAGGACAGGAACGAAGCAGTTCTTC. It translates to CASSLRTGTKQFF.

The chain joins TRBV28 to TRBJ1-4, with TRBD1 matching over 7 bases. Per the germline V gene, CDR1 is MDHEN and CDR2 is SYDVKM. The CDR3 length is 14 residues. Losses at the gene ends were 5 bases for V and 5 bases for J; bases not matched to a gene: 5. The CDR3 nucleotides are TGTGCCAGCAGTACCCGACAGGGAAATGAAAAACTGTTTTTT. It is translated as CASSTRQGNEKLFF.

The V call is TRBV21-1, the J call TRBJ1-1; the listed D gene, TRBD1, was not tested against the DNA. TRBV21-1 is shown as a pseudogene. The CDR3 contains 16 residues. The CDR3 bases are TGTGCCAGCAGCAGCCTAGACAGGGGGTGGAACACTGAAGCTTTCTTT. Translation: CASSSLDRGWNTEAFF.

This sequence joins TRBV6-1 and TRBJ1-1, with D tentatively TRBD1 (5 bases). Germline CDR1 reads MNHNS; CDR2 reads SASEGT. This CDR3 contains 13 residues. V gave up 8 bases and J gave up 4 bases, with 14 bases separating them. CDR3 nucleotides: TGTGCCAGCTCACAGGAAAGGGGCACTGAAGCTTTCTTT. It codes for CASSQERGTEAFF.

This clone appeared many times. The chain uses TRBV7-6 and TRBJ1-1; D is perhaps TRBD1 (6 bases). The germline CDR1 and CDR2 sequences are SGHVS and FNYEAQ. The CDR3 consists of 14 residues. The V end lost 7 bases, the J end lost 1 base, and 13 bases lay between the germline ends. CDR3: CASTRGGGNTEAFF. CDR3 sequence (DNA): TGTGCCAGCACCCGGGGGGGCGGGAACACTGAAGCTTTCTTT. Full variable domain (outside the CDR3, taken from reference TRBV7-6 and TRBJ1-1): GAGVSQSPRYKVTKRGQDVALRCDPISGHVSLYWYRQALGQGPEFLTYFNYEAQQDKSGLPNDRFSAERPEGSISTLTIQRTEQRDSAMYRCASTRGGGNTEAFFGQGTRLTVV.

The chain employs TRBV5-8 and TRBJ2-1; 8 bases align to TRBD1. With V trimmed by 6 bases and J by 8 bases, 16 bases remained unmatched. The CDR3 is 16 amino acids. Germline lookup yields CDR1 SGHTS and CDR2 YDEGEE. This CDR3 is CASTAWDQGAPDEQFF. As DNA, the CDR3 is TGTGCCAGCACAGCTTGGGATCAGGGGGCGCCGGATGAGCAGTTCTTC. Based on the CDR3 plus reference TRBV5-8 and TRBJ2-1, the full variable domain is EAGVTQSPTHLIKTRGQQATLRCSPISGHTSVYWYQQALGLGLQFLLWYDEGEERNRGNFPPRFSGRQFPNYSSELNVNALELEDSALYLCASTAWDQGAPDEQFFGPGTRLTVL.

J is TRBJ2-2 and V is TRBV6-1; no clear D. The CDR3 runs to 13 residues. Germline V CDR1 and CDR2: MNHNS, SASEGT. Trimming cost V 5 bases and J 5 bases, with 9 bases left between them. This CDR3 reads CASSQTRTGELFF. In DNA, the CDR3 is TGTGCCAGCAGTCAGACACGGACCGGGGAGCTGTTTTTT.

J is TRBJ1-3 and V is TRBV30; D is uncertain. Trimming shortened V by 0 bases and J by 3 bases, and 6 bases separated the two germline ends. The CDR3 is made up of 13 amino acids. CDR1 is GTSNPN, CDR2 SVGIG, per germline (reference sequence). This CDR3 is CAWSVRGGNTIYF. CDR3 nucleotides: TGTGCCTGGAGTGTACGGGGTGGAAACACCATATATTTT.

The gene calls are TRBV5-1 and TRBJ1-1, with TRBD1 matching over 8 bases. The V segment lost 3 bases and the J segment 7 bases; nucleotides outside the gene matches: 8. The CDR3 is 14 residues long. Germline loops: CDR1 SGHRS, CDR2 YFSETQ. CDR3 protein: CASSSPGTGIEAFF. DNA of the CDR3: TGCGCCAGCAGCTCCCCCGGGACAGGCATTGAAGCTTTCTTT.

The chain joins TRBV30 to TRBJ2-5, with D hard to call. TRBJ2-7 matches the DNA end more closely, so the J call is doubtful. Germline V gene lookup returns CDR1 GTSNPN and CDR2 SVGIG (reference sequence). The CDR3 consists of 13 residues. In DNA form, the CDR3 reads TGTGCCTGGAGTGTAGGCCTTGGCTACGAGCAGTACTTC. Amino acids: CAWSVGLGYEQYF.

Concerning this clone: This may come from a read error, since a much larger clone is one base off. The genes are TRBV10-3 and TRBJ2-5; 11 bases are shared with TRBD2. The CDR3 contains 13 residues. Per the germline V gene, CDR1 is ENHRY and CDR2 is SYGVKD. This CDR3 is CATGTSGQETRYF. DNA of the CDR3: TGTGCCACCGGGACTAGCGGACAAGAGACCCGGTACTTC.

The genes are TRBV5-1 and TRBJ2-7; D is undetermined. The V and J ends lost 0 bases and 3 bases respectively, with 10 bases between them. Germline CDR1 reads SGHRS; CDR2 reads YFSETQ. This CDR3 is 14 amino acids long. CDR3 in DNA: TGCGCCAGCAGCTTGGAAGAGCCCAGCTACGAGCAGTACTTC. Its protein product is CASSLEEPSYEQYF.